The rows below give T cell receptor beta chains drawn from one sample of a study of CD8+CD57+ T cells in acquired aplastic anemia. TCRdb reprocessed the reads via MiXCR and lists one record per CDR3 protein. The sample lists 150,000 to 180,000 distinct CDR3 sequences, roughly half occurring once. The sample consisted of sorted CD4+, CD8+, or CD8+CD57+ T cells (not recorded which) from PBMCs. Source of these receptors: a human donor with aplastic anemia. Each CDR3 is given with its conserved first and last residue. The D gene is left open where the match is weak. A clone size is listed for some rows: how often the clone was seen (once, few, many), or a class if it is expanded.

v_call	d_call	j_call	clone_size	cdr3_nt	cdr3_aa
TRBV7-9	TRBD2	TRBJ2-7	-	TGTGCCAGCAGCACTGCGGGGGGCGCAGTATTCGAGCAGTACTTC	CASSTAGGAVFEQYF
TRBV20-1	TRBD1	TRBJ2-7	-	TGCAGTGCTAGAGATGGCGGGACAGGGTCGTACGAGCAGTACTTC	CSARDGGTGSYEQYF
TRBV10-3	-	TRBJ2-1	few	TGTGCCATCAGTGAGTCAGGGGGCTCCTACAATGAGCAGTTCTTC	CAISESGGSYNEQFF
TRBV20-1	-	TRBJ2-3	once	TGCAGTGCTAGAGGGCGGGACAGCGTCTACCTTGGCACAGATACGCAGTATTTT	CSARGRDSVYLGTDTQYF
TRBV12-3/TRBV12-4	TRBD2	TRBJ2-5	-	TGTGCCAGCAGCTCCGGGACTAGCGGGGGGGCCGACGAGACCCAGTACTTC	CASSSGTSGGADETQYF
TRBV11-2	-	TRBJ2-7	many	TGTGCCAGCAGCTCCCCGACTGATACGGACATGCACAGCTCCTACGAGCAGTACTTC	CASSSPTDTDMHSSYEQYF
TRBV20-1	-	TRBJ1-3	-	TGCAGTGCTAGAGACGGGGAGTTCACCATATATTTT	CSARDGEFTIYF
TRBV29-1	-	TRBJ2-1	-	TGCAGCGTTGGAGGCAAAGTGGGGGGGGCGGACTACAATGAGCAGTTCTTC	CSVGGKVGGADYNEQFF
TRBV24-1	-	TRBJ1-5	-	TGTGCCACCAGTGATGGGGTTAGCAGCAATCAGCCCCAGCATTTT	CATSDGVSSNQPQHF
TRBV2	-	TRBJ1-2	-	TGTGCCAGCAGTGGAGACAGTTTCTATGGCTACACCTTC	CASSGDSFYGYTF
TRBV2	-	TRBJ1-5	many	TGTGCCAGCAGTGAAGGGGGATGGCCCCAGCATTTT	CASSEGGWPQHF
TRBV29-1	-	TRBJ1-4	few	TGCAGCGTTGACTCGAGGGGGGATGAAAAACTGTTTTTT	CSVDSRGDEKLFF
TRBV29-1	-	TRBJ2-7	-	TGCAGCGTTGTAACAGGGCACGAGCAGTACTTC	CSVVTGHEQYF
TRBV29-1	TRBD2	TRBJ2-3	-	TGCAGCGTAGCAGGGTCCGGGACTAGCGGGAGGACAGATACGCAGTGTTTT	CSVAGSGTSGRTDTQCF
TRBV6-1	-	TRBJ2-5	many	TGTGCCAGCAGTGAAGGGCCAGGACAAGAGACCCAGTACTTC	CASSEGPGQETQYF
TRBV2	-	TRBJ1-2	-	TGTGCCAGCGATAAACGAGGAGGCGGCGTCGCCTTC	CASDKRGGGVAF
TRBV7-6	TRBD2	TRBJ2-5	-	TGTGCCAGCAGCTACCGGGAGGCTGCTTCGACCCAGTACTTC	CASSYREAASTQYF
TRBV20-1	-	TRBJ1-2	few	TGCAGTGCCATGGCCCCGGACGGGTATGGCTACACCTTC	CSAMAPDGYGYTF
TRBV5-1	-	TRBJ2-7	few	TGCGCCAGCAGCCCCACATCGGACGAGCAGTACTTC	CASSPTSDEQYF
TRBV20-1	TRBD1	TRBJ1-2	-	TGCAGTACCGACAGGGGGCTGGGCTACACCTTC	CSTDRGLGYTF
TRBV19	-	TRBJ1-3	once	TGTGCCAGTAGTACACTCGGGACTTCTGGAAACACCATATATTTT	CASSTLGTSGNTIYF
TRBV15	TRBD2	TRBJ2-1	-	TGTGCCACCAGCAGAGTAGCGGGGGGGGTAAAGTTCTTC	CATSRVAGGVKFF
TRBV10-3	-	TRBJ2-3	few	TGTGCCATTTCAACTAGGGAGGACACAGATACGCAGTATTTT	CAISTREDTDTQYF
TRBV10-3	-	TRBJ1-3	-	TGTGCCATCAGTGATGTTAGGGGACTTAGAACTGGAAACACCATATATTTT	CAISDVRGLRTGNTIYF
TRBV4-3	-	TRBJ1-1	many	TGCGCCAGCAGCCAAGATGTAACAGGGAGAACTGAAGCTTTCTTT	CASSQDVTGRTEAFF
TRBV7-2	-	TRBJ2-3	-	TGTGCCAGTCTACAGGGACGCGGTACGCAGTATTTT	CASLQGRGTQYF
TRBV2	-	TRBJ1-5	-	TGTGCCAGCAGGGGGGACCTCAATCAGCCCCAGCATTTT	CASRGDLNQPQHF
TRBV9	TRBD2	TRBJ2-7	many	TGTGCCAGCAGCGTAGATGGGACTAGCGGTTACGAGCAGTACTTC	CASSVDGTSGYEQYF
TRBV11-1	-	TRBJ1-6	once	TGTGCCAGCAGCATCGAAGGCTCCCCTGGGAATCCACCCCTCCACTTT	CASSIEGSPGNPPLHF
TRBV7-6	-	TRBJ2-7	-	TGTGCCAGCAGCTTAGGGGGGGTCCAGGAGCAGTACTTC	CASSLGGVQEQYF
TRBV7-8	-	TRBJ1-6	few	TGTGCCAGCAGCTTAGTCCAGGGTAGAGGTAATTCACCCCTCCACTTT	CASSLVQGRGNSPLHF
TRBV20-1	-	TRBJ1-1	once	TGCAGTGCTTCCGAGTACACTGAAGCTTTCTTT	CSASEYTEAFF
TRBV10-3	TRBD1	TRBJ1-6	-	TGTGCCATCAGTGAGCCGGGACAGGGGGCGAATTCACCCCTCCACTTT	CAISEPGQGANSPLHF
TRBV3-1	-	TRBJ1-2	-	TGTGCCAGCAGCCAAGATACGGATCAGGGGCTGGGCTATGGCTACACCTTC	CASSQDTDQGLGYGYTF
TRBV24-1	TRBD2	TRBJ2-2	many	TGTGCCACCAGTGACCCAATCCCCGAGCGGGGGCGGACCGGGGAGCTGTTTTTT	CATSDPIPERGRTGELFF
TRBV9	TRBD1	TRBJ1-2	many	TGTGCCAGCAGCGCCCGACAGGGTGGCTATGGCTACACCTTC	CASSARQGGYGYTF
TRBV7-8	TRBD1	TRBJ1-2	-	TGTGCCACCACGGGACAGCCTAACTATGGCTACACCTTC	CATTGQPNYGYTF
TRBV4-2	TRBD1	TRBJ1-3	-	TGTGCCAGCACCCCGACAGGGGGTCACGGAAACACCATATATTTT	CASTPTGGHGNTIYF
TRBV19	-	TRBJ2-1	many	TGTGCCAGTGCCTTACACAATGAGCAGTTCTTC	CASALHNEQFF
TRBV20-1	-	TRBJ2-7	once	TGCAGTGCTAACCGCCTGGACGTCGGATTTTACGAGCAGTACTTC	CSANRLDVGFYEQYF
TRBV3-1	TRBD2	TRBJ2-1	-	TGTGCCATAGGACTAGCGGGGGGGCAGGTTGTCAATGAGCAGTTCTTC	CAIGLAGGQVVNEQFF
TRBV25-1	-	TRBJ2-5	-	TGTGCGACAGCGCAGTCTTCACGGGAGACCCAGTACTTC	CATAQSSRETQYF
TRBV9	TRBD2	TRBJ2-1	few	TGTGCCAGCAGCGAGGGACTAGCGGGGGCGACACGTCAGTTCTTC	CASSEGLAGATRQFF
TRBV6-1	TRBD2	TRBJ2-5	-	TGTGCCAGCAGTGAAGAGACTAGCGGGGGGCCCTACCAAGAGACCCAGTACTTC	CASSEETSGGPYQETQYF
TRBV19	-	TRBJ2-5	-	TGTGCCAGTAGTATCACCGAGGTGGAGGTCCAGTACTTC	CASSITEVEVQYF
TRBV2	TRBD1	TRBJ1-5	few	TGTGCCAGCAGGGGGACAGGGAGTCAGCCCCAGCATTTT	CASRGTGSQPQHF
TRBV6-1	-	TRBJ1-4	-	TGTGCCAGCAGGGCATGGTGGGGGGGTAATGAAAAACTGTTTTTT	CASRAWWGGNEKLFF
TRBV20-1	TRBD1	TRBJ1-2	-	TGCAGTGTGGGACAGGGGAATAACTATGGCTACACCTTC	CSVGQGNNYGYTF
TRBV11-2	TRBD2	TRBJ2-4	-	TGTGCCAGCGGCTCCAATGCGGGGGAGGGCAAAAACATTCAGTACTTC	CASGSNAGEGKNIQYF
TRBV12-3/TRBV12-4	-	TRBJ1-6	many	TGTGCCAGCAGTTTCGCGGGCCCGACCAATTCACCCCTCCACTTT	CASSFAGPTNSPLHF
TRBV4-3	-	TRBJ1-6	many	TGCGCCAGCAGCCAAGACGAAGGGGACTATAATTCACCCCTCCACTTT	CASSQDEGDYNSPLHF
TRBV12-3/TRBV12-4	-	TRBJ1-1	-	TGTGCCAGCAGGCCGATGGGGGACGTAAGTGAAGCTTTCTTT	CASRPMGDVSEAFF
TRBV12-3/TRBV12-4	TRBD1	TRBJ1-6	-	TGTGCCAGCAGTAGCCGGACAGGACAAAATTCACCCCTCCACTTT	CASSSRTGQNSPLHF
TRBV24-1	-	TRBJ2-6	once	TGTGCCACCAGTGATTTAAATGGGGACTCTGGGGCCAACGTCCTGACTTTC	CATSDLNGDSGANVLTF
TRBV6-5	-	TRBJ2-1	-	TGTGCCTGCAGTTACTCGGCACGGGGGAACCAGTTCTTC	CACSYSARGNQFF
TRBV5-1	-	TRBJ1-2	many	TGCGCCAGCAGCTTGGTTGGCGGAAACTATGGCTACACCTTC	CASSLVGGNYGYTF
TRBV11-3	-	TRBJ2-4	many	TGTGCCAGCAGCACGGGTCGGGTCAAAAACATTCAGTACTTC	CASSTGRVKNIQYF
TRBV3-1	TRBD1	TRBJ1-2	-	TGTGCCAGCAGCCAATCAGATGGGACAGTGGGCGGCTACACCTTC	CASSQSDGTVGGYTF
TRBV10-1	TRBD1	TRBJ1-1	few	TGCGCCAGCAGTGAGGGACAGGGGGAGATAGGTGAAGCTTTCTTT	CASSEGQGEIGEAFF